This T cell receptor (beta chain) stems from a study of blood T cell repertoires in COVID-19. At the level of the study: COVID-19 samples collected from the United States, Italy and Spain covered acute and convalescent phases.

Sequenced by immunoSEQ multiplex PCR; TCRdb stores in-frame clones only, minus some. The sample consists of 200,000 to 250,000 clones, 80% of them appearing once. This CDR3 is built from 14 residues. Germline CDR1 MDHEN, CDR2 SYDVKM. V gave up 5 bases and J gave up 2 bases, with 7 bases separating them. Cohorts were determined from participant-reported clinical history. The receptor's source is a man aged 25 to 45 with acute COVID-19. The J gene is TRBJ2-6, the V gene TRBV28; D is unresolved. Sequencing was carried out using PBMCs or T cells enriched from blood (not recorded which). CDR3 nucleotides: TGTGCCAGCAGTCCCCCGGCTGGGGCCAACGTCCTGACTTTC. Amino acids: CASSPPAGANVLTF.